These 4 T cell receptor beta chains were sequenced from one sample in a study of cytomegalovirus exposure and HLA in healthy donors. Repertoires were generated with immunoSEQ multiplex PCR, while TCRdb's copy carries only in-frame clones and drops some. The sample carries 95,000 to 120,000 clones, around 85% recorded once. Sequenced: PBMCs. The origin of the receptors is a woman aged 18-35 years in good health and CMV-seronegative.

The genes are TRBV5-4 and TRBJ1-2; 9 positions match TRBD1. Germline V gene sequence: CDR1 SGHNT, CDR2 YYREEE (reference sequence). The CDR3 covers 14 residues. The V and J ends lost 5 bases and 4 bases, in that order; junction bases with no gene match: 6. The CDR3 is CASRAGTGIYGYTF. The CDR3 nucleotides read TGTGCCAGCAGAGCCGGGACAGGGATCTATGGCTACACCTTC.

Details on this clone: Other DNA sequences in this sample translate to the same CDR3. The rearrangement joins TRBV5-1 to TRBJ2-3, with 11 bases aligning to TRBD2. This CDR3 contains 16 residues. V lost 0 bases to trimming and J lost 2 bases; unmatched junction nucleotides: 2. Per germline, CDR1 SGHRS and CDR2 YFSETQ. The CDR3 nucleotides are TGCGCCAGCAGCTTGGCACTAGCGGGGGCCACAGATACGCAGTATTTT. Translating gives CASSLALAGATDTQYF.

This clone was observed once. V usage is TRBV5-6 and J usage is TRBJ1-2, with 9 bases lining up with TRBD1. The germline V gene encodes CDR1 SGHDT and CDR2 YYEEEE. The CDR3 has 14 residues. V dropped 4 bases and J dropped 4; count of bases not matched to a gene: 5. The CDR3 spells CASSPGTGLYGYTF. CDR3 sequence (DNA): TGTGCCAGCAGCCCCGGGACAGGGCTCTATGGCTACACCTTC.

As concerns this clone: Other nucleotide sequences from this sample produce the same CDR3. The chain has TRBV13 and TRBJ1-5; D not resolved. Between the trimmed V and J ends, which lost 5 bases and 1 base, there was a span of 3 bases. The germline V gene has CDR1 PRHDT and CDR2 FYEKMQ (reference sequence). CDR3 length equals 12 residues. As DNA, the CDR3 is TGTGCCAGCAGCCTAAGCAATCAGCCCCAGCATTTT. Translated, it gives CASSLSNQPQHF.